One and the same sample provided the 16 T cell receptor beta chains below, sequenced in a study of shared clonotypes between healthy human individuals. TCRdb's table, derived via immunoSEQ multiplex PCR, lists solely in-frame clones and lacks some. The sample shows 1.5 million to 1.9 million clones, 98% of them seen only once. Specimen: naive CD4+ T cells sorted from blood. Stated subset: CD45RA+ positively selected. All receptors derive from a man aged 30 to 45 in good health.

This chain connects TRBV27 to TRBJ1-2, with a weak D call TRBD1 (5 bases). Germline-derived CDR1 and CDR2 are MNHEY and SMNVEV (reference sequence). The length of the CDR3 is 12 residues. V was pared by 5 bases and J by 8 bases, with 12 bases between. The CDR3 spells CASSGHTRGYTF. Here the CDR3 DNA reads TGTGCCAGCAGTGGACATACGAGGGGCTACACCTTC.

The chain employs TRBV5-1 and TRBJ2-5; no reliable D call. The CDR3 length is 14 residues. CDR1 and CDR2 (germline): SGHRS, YFSETQ. Trimming removed 0 bases at V and 1 base at J, with 7 bases between. CDR3 region: CASSLEGFQETQYF. CDR3 nucleotides: TGCGCCAGCAGCTTGGAGGGTTTCCAAGAGACCCAGTACTTC.

The V gene is TRBV5-1, the J gene TRBJ2-7, with D possibly TRBD1 on 6 matching bases. Germline values: CDR1 SGHRS, CDR2 YFSETQ. This CDR3 is built from 16 residues. The ends were cut back, 0 bases at V and 3 bases at J, with 16 bases in the middle. In DNA, the CDR3 is TGCGCCAGCAGCTTGGTTCCGGCAGGGGCGTACTACGAGCAGTACTTC. It is translated as CASSLVPAGAYYEQYF.

The J gene is TRBJ2-7, the V gene TRBV7-8; 12 positions agree with TRBD2. CDR3 length: 16 amino acids. With V trimmed by 1 base and J by 4 bases, 5 bases remained unmatched. Germline CDR1 SGHVS, CDR2 FQNEAQ. In DNA form, the CDR3 reads TGTGCCAGCAGCTTAGGGCCTAGCGGGAGGGTTTACGAGCAGTACTTC. Its protein product is CASSLGPSGRVYEQYF.

The J gene is TRBJ2-7, the V gene TRBV11-2, with TRBD2 as a possible D gene (6 bases). Between the trimmed V and J ends, which lost 5 bases and 2 bases, there was a span of 13 bases. This CDR3 spans 14 amino acids. Germline CDR1 SGHAT, CDR2 FQNNGV. CDR3 nucleotide sequence: TGTGCCAGCAGCACTAGAAGGAGGGCCTACGAGCAGTACTTC. This gives the protein CASSTRRRAYEQYF.

The chain is built from TRBV30 and TRBJ2-2, with D unresolved. CDR3 length equals 14 residues. Looked up from germline, CDR1 is GTSNPN and CDR2 is SVGIG (reference sequence). The germline V and J ends were trimmed by 0 bases and 1 base, with 6 bases remaining between them. CDR3 region: CAWSVTGNTGELFF. The CDR3 DNA reads TGTGCCTGGAGTGTCACCGGGAACACCGGGGAGCTGTTTTTT.

The chain carries TRBV19 and TRBJ2-7; 11 nucleotides agree with TRBD1. CDR3 length equals 16 residues. CDR1 is LNHDA, CDR2 SQIVND, per germline (reference sequence). V was pared by 3 bases and J by 5 bases, with 9 bases of the junction left unmatched. CDR3 residues: CASSIPRDRGGHEQYF. The CDR3 nucleotides are TGTGCCAGTAGTATCCCTCGGGACAGGGGGGGTCACGAGCAGTACTTC.

This chain connects TRBV9 to TRBJ2-3; no firm D call. The germline V gene encodes CDR1 SGDLS and CDR2 YYNGEE. V gave up 0 bases and J gave up 5 bases, with 28 bases separating them. The CDR3 has 20 amino acids. The CDR3 DNA follows: TGTGCCAGCAGCGTAGACCCCCTCCTTAGCTCAGGTTCGTCCCGAGATACGCAGTATTTT. It codes for CASSVDPLLSSGSSRDTQYF. Based on the CDR3 plus reference TRBV9 and TRBJ2-3, the full variable domain is DSGVTQTPKHLITATGQRVTLRCSPRSGDLSVYWYQQSLDQGLQFLIQYYNGEERAKGNILERFSAQQFPDLHSELNLSSLELGDSALYFCASSVDPLLSSGSSRDTQYFGPGTRLTVL.

On this clone itself: At the DNA level, this CDR3 is encoded by other sequences in the same sample as well. The chain carries TRBV11-2 and TRBJ1-5, with unresolved D. There are 13 residues in the CDR3. V was clipped by 3 bases and J by 1 base, with 4 bases between them. CDR1 and CDR2 (germline): SGHAT, FQNNGV. The CDR3 protein is CASSFGSNQPQHF. The CDR3 nucleotides are TGTGCCAGCAGCTTCGGAAGCAATCAGCCCCAGCATTTT. The whole variable domain, remainder taken from reference TRBV11-2 and TRBJ1-5, is EAGVAQSPRYKIIEKRQSVAFWCNPISGHATLYWYQQILGQGPKLLIQFQNNGVVDDSQLPKDRFSAERLKGVDSTLKIQPAKLEDSAVYLCASSFGSNQPQHFGDGTRLSIL.

This chain connects TRBV28 to TRBJ1-1; TRBD1 matches at 8 bases. The junction had 10 bases not matched to a gene; V was cut back by 5 bases and J by 8 bases. The CDR3 sequence is 14 residues long. Germline CDR1 and CDR2: MDHEN and SYDVKM. CDR3 in DNA: TGTGCCAGCAGTACCCCCCGGTGGGACAGGGAAGCTTTCTTT. It specifies CASSTPRWDREAFF.

The J gene is TRBJ1-5, the V gene TRBV28, with a weak D call TRBD1 (6 bases). The CDR3 sequence is 16 residues long. V lost 4 bases to trimming and J lost 2 bases, with 15 bases between them. Per germline, CDR1 MDHEN and CDR2 SYDVKM. The DNA for the CDR3 is TGTGCCAGCAGTTCGTCAGGGGATCGCGGCAATCAGCCCCAGCATTTT. It translates to CASSSSGDRGNQPQHF.

The V and J genes are TRBV28 and TRBJ2-1; D gene uncertain. Between the trimmed V and J ends, which lost 4 bases and 10 bases, there was a span of 17 bases. The CDR3 loop spans 14 amino acids. Germline V gene sequence: CDR1 MDHEN, CDR2 SYDVKM. CDR3 in DNA: TGTGCCAGCAGTTCCCCCGGCGGAGCGAAGGAGCAGTTCTTC. It is translated as CASSSPGGAKEQFF.

The chain is built from TRBV6-5 and TRBJ2-3; no clear D gene. V lost 6 bases and J lost 5, with 15 bases in between. In germline, CDR1 is MNHEY, CDR2 SVGAGI. The CDR3 is 14 residues long. CDR3: CASSYRATRDTQYF. CDR3 sequence (DNA): TGTGCCAGCAGCTATCGGGCAACAAGAGATACGCAGTATTTT.

The chain joins TRBV19 to TRBJ2-2, with unresolved D. V shed 3 bases and J shed 6 bases, with 20 bases lying between them. The CDR3 has 17 residues. CDR1 is LNHDA and CDR2 is SQIVND in the germline V gene (reference sequence). CDR3 sequence (DNA): TGTGCCAGTAGTATGAGTAGGCTAACAACCCGAGCCGGGGAGCTGTTTTTT. Protein product: CASSMSRLTTRAGELFF.

V gene TRBV30 combines with J gene TRBJ2-3; no firm D call. Trimming removed 2 bases from V and 2 bases from J, with 8 bases in between. CDR1 and CDR2 from the germline V gene are GTSNPN and SVGIG (reference sequence). The CDR3 runs to 13 residues. The CDR3: CAWSPVFTDTQYF. The CDR3 DNA reads as TGTGCCTGGAGTCCAGTGTTCACAGATACGCAGTATTTT.

The chain joins TRBV7-3 to TRBJ2-1; TRBD2 matches at 14 bases. The CDR3 is 16 residues long. The germline V gene has CDR1 SGHTA and CDR2 FQGTGA. The trim removed 5 bases at V and 5 bases at J, leaving 5 bases unmatched. CDR3 in DNA: TGTGCCAGCAGCCCGACTAGCGGGAGGGCCCACAATGAGCAGTTCTTC. Its protein is CASSPTSGRAHNEQFF.